These 12 T cell receptor beta chains share one sample of origin, sequenced in a study of blood T cell repertoires in COVID-19. Sequencing was performed with immunoSEQ multiplex PCR; in TCRdb, only in-frame clones are kept and a portion is missing. The sample holds about 160,000 clones, around four fifths seen once. The sequencing sample was made of peripheral blood. Source of these receptors: a man in his 70s with acute or convalescent COVID-19.

This chain connects TRBV28 to TRBJ2-3, with a weak D call TRBD1 (6 bases). Germline CDR1 is MDHEN and CDR2 is SYDVKM. The CDR3 length is 16 residues. V gave up 5 bases and J gave up 2 bases, with 17 bases separating them. The CDR3 DNA sequence: TGTGCCAGCAGTCGAGGAGCTAGGGGGACCACAGATACGCAGTATTTT. It codes for CASSRGARGTTDTQYF.

V gene TRBV24-1 combines with J gene TRBJ1-5; TRBD1 is a possible D gene (6 bases). CDR1 and CDR2 (germline): KGHDR, SFDVKD. The germline V and J ends were trimmed by 9 bases and 0 bases, with 8 bases remaining between them. The CDR3 loop spans 13 amino acids. The CDR3 spells CATQGYSNQPQHF. In DNA form, the CDR3 reads TGTGCCACCCAGGGGTATAGCAATCAGCCCCAGCATTTT.

The gene calls are TRBV12-3 or TRBV12-4 and TRBJ2-7; D possibly corresponds to TRBD1 (5 bases). The CDR3 runs to 13 residues. The germline V and J ends were trimmed by 5 bases and 2 bases, with 10 bases remaining between them. The CDR3 spells CASSRQTAYEQYF. The CDR3 DNA reads TGTGCCAGCAGTCGACAGACAGCCTACGAGCAGTACTTC.

The chain carries TRBV27 and TRBJ1-6, with D hard to call. This CDR3 spans 13 amino acids. Germline V gene sequence: CDR1 MNHEY, CDR2 SMNVEV (reference sequence). V lost 3 bases to trimming and J lost 10 bases, with 10 bases between them. The CDR3 DNA reads TGTGCCAGCAGTTTCCAAGAGGGATCACCCCTCCACTTT. This gives the protein CASSFQEGSPLHF.

The rearrangement uses TRBV30 and TRBJ1-1; unclear D gene. Trimming left V 6 bases short and J 5 bases short, with 16 bases between. Germline V gene lookup returns CDR1 GTSNPN and CDR2 SVGIG (reference sequence). The CDR3 totals 13 residues. The CDR3 loop is CACTPTGGTEAFF. The CDR3 nucleotides read TGTGCCTGTACCCCGACGGGAGGAACTGAAGCTTTCTTT. The variable domain in full, with the rest retrieved from reference TRBV30 and TRBJ1-1, is SQTIHQWPATLVQPVGSPLSLECTVEGTSNPNLYWYRQAAGRGLQLLFYSVGIGQISSEVPQNLSASRPQDRQFILSSKKLLLSDSGFYLCACTPTGGTEAFFGQGTRLTVV.

The chain employs TRBV12-5 and TRBJ2-1, with 8 bases lining up with TRBD2. Looked up from germline, CDR1 is LGHNT and CDR2 is FRNRAP. The CDR3 length is 17 residues. With V trimmed by 2 bases and J by 0 bases, 6 bases remained unmatched. This chain's CDR3 is CASGLFAGGISYNEQFF. The CDR3 DNA follows: TGTGCTAGTGGTTTGTTTGCGGGGGGCATCTCCTACAATGAGCAGTTCTTC.

The rearrangement joins TRBV10-3 to TRBJ1-4; 10 bases match TRBD1. Unmatched junction bases numbered 6, after V lost 3 bases and J lost 8 bases. CDR3 length: 15 residues. Germline V gene sequence: CDR1 ENHRY, CDR2 SYGVKD. CDR3 residues: CAISEETGGQEKLFF. CDR3 bases: TGTGCCATCAGTGAAGAGACAGGGGGCCAAGAAAAACTGTTTTTT.

The J gene is TRBJ2-4, the V gene TRBV24-1; D call uncertain. The CDR3 extends over 11 amino acids. Germline V CDR1 and CDR2: KGHDR, SFDVKD. CDR3 loop: CATMSQNIQYF. The CDR3 DNA is TGTGCTACTATGTCCCAAAACATTCAGTACTTC.

The V and J genes are TRBV5-4 and TRBJ1-5; D not certain. V lost 1 base, J lost 2 bases, and 7 bases lay in between. CDR3 length: 14 amino acids. CDR1 and CDR2 from the germline V gene are SGHNT and YYREEE (reference sequence). The DNA for the CDR3 is TGTGCCAGCAGCTTGTACGGTGGCAATCAGCCCCAGCATTTT. This codes for CASSLYGGNQPQHF.

The rearrangement uses TRBV6-6 and TRBJ1-3, with no clear D. V was trimmed by 4 bases and J by 4 bases, leaving 5 bases between them. This CDR3 is 12 amino acids long. Per germline, CDR1 MNHNY and CDR2 SVGAGI (reference sequence). CDR3 in amino acids: CASSSAGNTIYF. DNA of the CDR3: TGTGCCAGCAGTTCCGCGGGAAACACCATATATTTT.

The chain employs TRBV5-1 and TRBJ2-1; TRBD1 is a possible D gene (5 bases). The V gene lost 5 bases and the J gene lost 6 bases, with 6 bases spanning the gap. The CDR3 is 11 amino acids. From germline, CDR1 is SGHRS and CDR2 YFSETQ. The CDR3 DNA sequence: TGCGCCAGCAGTCAGGGCAATGAGCAGTTCTTC. Protein sequence: CASSQGNEQFF.

This chain connects TRBV6-5 to TRBJ1-4; D not resolved. Germline values: CDR1 MNHEY, CDR2 SVGAGI. V was pared by 5 bases and J by 5 bases, with 9 bases between. CDR3 length: 13 amino acids. The CDR3, as DNA: TGTGCCAGCAGTCCGGTGCCCAATGAAAAACTGTTTTTT. Its protein is CASSPVPNEKLFF.